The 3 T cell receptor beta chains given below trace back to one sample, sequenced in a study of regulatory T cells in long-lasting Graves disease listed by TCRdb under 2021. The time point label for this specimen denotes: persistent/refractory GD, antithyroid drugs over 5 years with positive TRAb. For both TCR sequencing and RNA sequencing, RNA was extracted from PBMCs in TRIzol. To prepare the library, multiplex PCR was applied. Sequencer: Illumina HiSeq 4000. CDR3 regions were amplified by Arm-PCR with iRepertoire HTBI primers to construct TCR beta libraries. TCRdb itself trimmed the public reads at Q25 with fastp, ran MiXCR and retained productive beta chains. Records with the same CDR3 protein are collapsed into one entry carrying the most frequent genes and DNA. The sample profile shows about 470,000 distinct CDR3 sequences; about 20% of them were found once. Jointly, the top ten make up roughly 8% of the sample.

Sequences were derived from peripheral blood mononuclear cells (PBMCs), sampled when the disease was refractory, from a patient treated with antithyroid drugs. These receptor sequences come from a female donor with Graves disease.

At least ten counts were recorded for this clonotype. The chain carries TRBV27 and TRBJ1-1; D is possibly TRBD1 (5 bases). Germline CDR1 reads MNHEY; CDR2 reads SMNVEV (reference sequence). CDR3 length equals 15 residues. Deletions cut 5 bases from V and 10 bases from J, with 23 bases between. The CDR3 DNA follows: TGTGCCAGCAGTCCCGAATGGGGAATGGGGGTTGCAGCTTTCTTT. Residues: CASSPEWGMGVAAFF.

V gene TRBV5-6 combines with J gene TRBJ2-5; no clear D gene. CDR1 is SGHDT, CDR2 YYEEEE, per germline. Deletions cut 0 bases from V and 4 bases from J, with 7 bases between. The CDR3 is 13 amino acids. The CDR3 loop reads CASSLDSSETQYF. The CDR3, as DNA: TGTGCCAGCAGCTTGGACTCATCAGAGACCCAGTACTTC.

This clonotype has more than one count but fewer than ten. CDR3 amino acids: CASRAGTGIYEQYF. CDR3 DNA: TGTGCCAGCAGGGCCGGGACAGGGATATACGAGCAGTACTTC. V is TRBV6-1 and J is TRBJ2-7; 9 bases align to TRBD1. V was clipped by 6 bases and J by 4 bases; unmatched bases: 7. The CDR3 sequence is 14 residues long. CDR1 MNHNS and CDR2 SASEGT come from the germline V gene.